Presented here are 14 T cell receptor beta chains from one specimen sequenced in a study of CD8+ T cells in alopecia areata. RNA extraction was followed by reverse transcription into cDNA, which acted as the sequencing template. Here immunoSEQ multiplex PCR was the method, and the copy in TCRdb shows in-frame clones only, minus some. The sample has 200,000 to 250,000 clones; just over 55% are singletons. Sequenced: CD8+ T cells sorted from blood. The source is a human donor in good health.

This sequence joins TRBV5-6 and TRBJ1-5; no reliable D call. The germline V gene encodes CDR1 SGHDT and CDR2 YYEEEE. V shed 2 bases and J shed 0 bases, with 15 bases lying between them. This CDR3 has 17 residues. The CDR3 region is CASSLSNRPYSNQPQHF. The CDR3 DNA follows: TGTGCCAGCAGCTTAAGTAACCGACCATATAGCAATCAGCCCCAGCATTTT.

This chain links TRBV29-1 with TRBJ2-1; D ambiguous. The germline V gene encodes CDR1 SQVTM and CDR2 ANQGSEA. CDR3 length: 11 residues. With 5 bases removed from V and 12 bases from J, the gap between germline ends came to 14 bases. The CDR3 nucleotides are TGCAGCGTTCCCGGGCCCGAAAGGCAGTTCTTC. The encoded protein is CSVPGPERQFF.

The CDR3 loop reads CSVDRNEKLFF. The CDR3 DNA reads TGCAGCGTTGACAGGAATGAAAAACTGTTTTTT. The V gene is TRBV29-1, the J gene TRBJ1-4, with D unclear. CDR3 length equals 11 residues. V lost 3 bases and J lost 5, with 4 bases in between. From germline, CDR1 is SQVTM and CDR2 ANQGSEA. Supplemented by reference TRBV29-1 and TRBJ1-4, the full variable domain reads SAVISQKPSRDICQRGTSLTIQCQVDSQVTMMFWYRQQPGQSLTLIATANQGSEATYESGFVIDKFPISRPNLTFSTLTVSNMSPEDSSIYLCSVDRNEKLFFGSGTQLSVL.

J is TRBJ1-1 and V is TRBV7-9, with D hard to call. V was cut by 5 bases and J by 1 base, with 20 bases left in between. Germline V gene data show CDR1 as SEHNR and CDR2 as FQNEAQ (reference sequence). The CDR3 is 17 residues long. The CDR3 loop is CASSPRRTLDPNTEAFF. CDR3 in DNA: TGTGCCAGCAGCCCCCGACGGACTCTAGATCCGAACACTGAAGCTTTCTTT.

V and J are TRBV4-1 and TRBJ2-3, with TRBD2 matching over 9 bases. Germline values: CDR1 MGHRA, CDR2 YSYEKL. The junction had 4 bases not matched to a gene; V was cut back by 2 bases and J by 1 base. The CDR3 totals 16 residues. CDR3 DNA sequence: TGCGCCAGCAGCCAACCCGGGACTAGCCGCACAGATACGCAGTATTTT. Its protein is CASSQPGTSRTDTQYF.

The chain couples TRBV27 to TRBJ1-1; no reliable D call. CDR1 and CDR2 from the germline V gene are MNHEY and SMNVEV (reference sequence). V gave up 8 bases and J gave up 5 bases, with 12 bases separating them. This CDR3 contains 12 residues. The chain's CDR3 is CASGNLGTEAFF. The CDR3 DNA is TGTGCCAGCGGCAATCTGGGGACTGAAGCTTTCTTT.

A single count supports this clone. Germline is not matched at one junction end, which may reflect a read error. CDR3 amino acids: CASSVAIAASTDTQYF. The CDR3 region has the DNA TGTGCCAGCAGCGTAGCTATAGCGGCCAGCACAGATACGCAGTATTTT. V is TRBV7-8 and J is TRBJ2-3; tentatively, D is TRBD2 (6 bases). Germline CDR1 SGHVS, CDR2 FQNEAQ. The CDR3 has 16 amino acids.

The genes are TRBV4-2 and TRBJ1-1; D gene unclear. This CDR3 spans 14 amino acids. Germline V gene data show CDR1 as LGHNA and CDR2 as YNFKEQ. The V end was cut by 3 bases, the J end by 2 bases, with 10 bases between. The CDR3 sequence: CASSHDIRNTEAFF. In nucleotides, the CDR3 is TGTGCCAGCAGCCATGACATCCGCAACACTGAAGCTTTCTTT.

The chain recombines TRBV23-1 with TRBJ1-2, with D possibly being TRBD1 (6 bases). TRBV23-1 falls under the ORF class, with uncertain function. The V and J ends lost 2 bases and 5 bases respectively, with 24 bases between them. The CDR3 runs to 18 residues. The CDR3 is CASSQKRAGAHSEYGYTF. CDR3 coding DNA: TGCGCCAGCAGTCAAAAGAGGGCAGGGGCTCACTCTGAATATGGCTACACCTTC.

This clone was counted a few times. The chain has TRBV29-1 and TRBJ2-1; 11 nucleotides line up with TRBD1. J was trimmed by 3 bases and V by 0 bases; bases with no gene match: 1. Germline CDR1 and CDR2: SQVTM and ANQGSEA. The CDR3 is 15 amino acids. Written as DNA, the CDR3 is TGCAGCGTTGAAGAGGGGACAGGGGGCTACAATGAGCAGTTCTTC. Translating gives CSVEEGTGGYNEQFF.

The V and J genes are TRBV6-6 and TRBJ1-1, with D possibly matching TRBD1 (6 bases). Trimming took 0 bases from V and 3 from J, leaving 14 bases between them. The germline gives CDR1 MNHNY, CDR2 SVGAGI (reference sequence). This CDR3 contains 16 residues. The CDR3 coding sequence is TGTGCCAGCAGTTACTCTTGGGGGGCTAGGGACACTGAAGCTTTCTTT. This gives the protein CASSYSWGARDTEAFF.

The rearrangement links TRBV11-2 to TRBJ2-7; D call uncertain. The CDR3 is made up of 13 amino acids. V lost 0 bases and J lost 1, with 4 bases in between. The germline CDR1 and CDR2 sequences are SGHAT and FQNNGV. CDR3 bases: TGTGCCAGCAGCTTAGACTGGTCCTACGAGCAGTACTTC. It yields the protein CASSLDWSYEQYF.

The V and J genes are TRBV4-2 and TRBJ2-3; 10 bases agree with TRBD1. The CDR3 covers 16 residues. The V gene end was trimmed by 1 base and the J gene end by 4 bases; junction bases not matched to a gene: 5. Germline CDR1 LGHNA, CDR2 YNFKEQ. The CDR3 is CASSQGQGALADTQYF. The CDR3 DNA is TGTGCCAGCAGCCAAGGACAGGGGGCTCTTGCAGATACGCAGTATTTT.

In DNA, the CDR3 is TGTGCCAGCACCCCTCAAGGGGCCGGCTATGGCTACACCTTC. As protein: CASTPQGAGYGYTF. The chain uses TRBV7-9 and TRBJ1-2, with a possible D match to TRBD1 (5 bases). Between the trimmed V and J ends, which lost 7 bases and 4 bases, there was a span of 16 bases. This CDR3 spans 14 amino acids. The germline V gene has CDR1 SEHNR and CDR2 FQNEAQ (reference sequence).